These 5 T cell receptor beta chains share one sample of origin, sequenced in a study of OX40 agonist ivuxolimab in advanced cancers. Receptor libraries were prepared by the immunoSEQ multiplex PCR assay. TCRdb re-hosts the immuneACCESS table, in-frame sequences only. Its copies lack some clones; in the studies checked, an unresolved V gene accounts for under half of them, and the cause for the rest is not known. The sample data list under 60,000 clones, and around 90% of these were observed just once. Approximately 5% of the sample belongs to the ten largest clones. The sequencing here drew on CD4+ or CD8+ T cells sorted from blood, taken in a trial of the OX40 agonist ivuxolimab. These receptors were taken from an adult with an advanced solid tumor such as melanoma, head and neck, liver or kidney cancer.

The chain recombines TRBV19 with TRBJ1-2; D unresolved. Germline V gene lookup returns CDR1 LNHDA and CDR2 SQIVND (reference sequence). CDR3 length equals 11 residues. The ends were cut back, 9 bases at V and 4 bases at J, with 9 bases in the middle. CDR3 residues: CASGVGYGYTF. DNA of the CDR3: TGTGCCAGCGGGGTCGGCTATGGCTACACCTTC.

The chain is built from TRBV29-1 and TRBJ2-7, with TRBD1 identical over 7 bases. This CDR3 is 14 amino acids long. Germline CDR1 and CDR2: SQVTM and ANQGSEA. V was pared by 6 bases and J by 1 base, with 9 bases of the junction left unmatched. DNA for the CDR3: TGCAGCGTGAGGGTGACAGGGAAATCCTACGAGCAGTACTTC. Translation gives CSVRVTGKSYEQYF.

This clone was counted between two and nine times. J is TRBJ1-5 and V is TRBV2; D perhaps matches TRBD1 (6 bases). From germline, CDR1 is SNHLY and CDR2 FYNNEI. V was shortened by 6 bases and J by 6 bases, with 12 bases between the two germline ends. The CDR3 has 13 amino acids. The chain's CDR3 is CASRERTAQPQHF. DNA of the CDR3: TGTGCCAGCAGGGAGAGGACAGCTCAGCCCCAGCATTTT.

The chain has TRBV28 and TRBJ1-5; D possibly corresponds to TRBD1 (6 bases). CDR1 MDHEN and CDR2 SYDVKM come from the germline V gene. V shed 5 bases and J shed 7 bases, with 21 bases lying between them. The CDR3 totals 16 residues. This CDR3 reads CASSLGGASSTQPQHF. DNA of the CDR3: TGTGCCAGCAGTCTTGGGGGCGCCTCGTCCACCCAGCCCCAGCATTTT.

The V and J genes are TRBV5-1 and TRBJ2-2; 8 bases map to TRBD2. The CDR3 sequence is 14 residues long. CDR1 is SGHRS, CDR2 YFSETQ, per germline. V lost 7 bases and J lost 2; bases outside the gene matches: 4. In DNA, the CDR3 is TGCGCCAGCCGCGGGGGGACTAACACCGGGGAGCTGTTTTTT. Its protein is CASRGGTNTGELFF.